Listed below are T cell receptor beta chains from one sample, sequenced in a study of T cell changes during pregnancy in multiple sclerosis. Sequencing was performed with immunoSEQ multiplex PCR; in TCRdb, only in-frame clones are kept and a portion is missing. The sample includes some 40,000 clones, roughly 93% seen only once; the top ten take more than 0.35%. This specimen consisted of CD4+ T cells from peripheral blood mononuclear cells, obtained after pregnancy. These receptor sequences come from a female donor with multiple sclerosis, enrolled in a pregnancy study. CDR3s include the opening cysteine and the closing phenylalanine or tryptophan. The D gene is left open where the match is weak. Where a row states a size, it is once, few, many or the class of an expanded clone; other rows omit it.

TRBJ2-2 - - TRBV27 18 CASSSVWRVYPNTGELFF TGTGCCAGCAGTTCCGTTTGGCGGGTCTACCCGAACACCGGGGAGCTGTTTTTT
TRBJ2-1 - - TRBV5-1 16 CASSPVSGDSYNEQFF TGCGCCAGCAGCCCGGTTTCGGGGGACTCCTACAATGAGCAGTTCTTC
TRBJ1-1 - TRBD1 TRBV10-3 14 CAISGQGVNTEAFF TGTGCCATCTCTGGACAGGGGGTGAACACTGAAGCTTTCTTT
TRBJ1-1 - - TRBV19 13 CASSSQRGTEAFF TGTGCCAGTAGTAGCCAAAGGGGGACTGAAGCTTTCTTT
TRBJ1-1 - TRBD1 TRBV6-1 12 CAITGQLTEAFF TGTGCCATTACGGGACAGCTCACTGAAGCTTTCTTT
TRBJ2-1 few - TRBV7-3 13 CASSLDVRGEQFF TGTGCCAGCAGCTTAGACGTACGGGGTGAGCAGTTCTTC
TRBJ2-1 - TRBD2 TRBV12-5 17 CASGPGLAGWGHNEQFF TGTGCTAGTGGACCCGGACTAGCGGGGTGGGGGCACAATGAGCAGTTCTTC
TRBJ1-3 - TRBD1 TRBV30 15 CAWPGTGFSGNTIYF TGTGCCTGGCCTGGGACAGGGTTCTCTGGAAACACCATATATTTT
TRBJ1-3 - - TRBV5-4 16 CASSPGGGASGNTIYF TGTGCCAGCAGCCCGGGAGGGGGGGCCTCTGGAAACACCATATATTTT
TRBJ1-2 - - TRBV5-4 15 CASSLQGLELGGYTF TGTGCCAGCAGCTTACAGGGCCTCGAACTAGGAGGCTACACCTTC
TRBJ1-5 - - TRBV27 14 CASSYEAHNQPQHF TGTGCCAGCAGTTATGAGGCCCACAATCAGCCCCAGCATTTT
TRBJ2-5 - TRBD2 TRBV5-5 18 CASSQGTSGGAIQETQYF TGTGCCAGCAGCCAAGGGACTAGCGGGGGAGCCATCCAAGAGACCCAGTACTTC
TRBJ2-1 - TRBD2 TRBV5-1 17 CASSLAGLAGFGNEQFF TGCGCCAGCAGCTTGGCAGGACTAGCGGGCTTCGGCAATGAGCAGTTCTTC
TRBJ1-4 - - TRBV7-2 15 CASSLMSGPNEKLFF TGTGCCAGCAGTCTCATGTCAGGGCCCAATGAAAAACTGTTTTTT
TRBJ2-4 - TRBD2 TRBV5-1 15 CASSIPTSTQNIQYF TGCGCCAGTTCTATCCCGACTAGCACCCAAAACATTCAGTACTTC
TRBJ2-7 once - TRBV30 13 CAWRQLVYYEQYF TGTGCCTGGAGACAGCTTGTTTACTACGAGCAGTACTTC
TRBJ2-1 - TRBD2 TRBV10-3 15 CAISRAGGPYNEQFF TGTGCCATCAGTCGAGCGGGGGGGCCTTACAATGAGCAGTTCTTC
TRBJ1-4 once - TRBV4-2 16 CASSQDGGGDYEKLFF TGTGCCAGCAGCCAAGATGGCGGGGGGGACTATGAAAAACTGTTTTTT
TRBJ2-3 once - TRBV7-3 13 CASSLTGRDTQYF TGTGCCAGCAGCTTAACAGGGAGGGATACGCAGTATTTT
TRBJ2-7 once - TRBV6-1 13 CASRERTYYEQYF TGTGCCAGCAGAGAAAGGACATACTACGAGCAGTACTTC
TRBJ2-2 - TRBD1 TRBV9 14 CASKDRSNTGELFF TGTGCCAGCAAGGACAGGTCGAACACCGGGGAGCTGTTTTTT
TRBJ1-4 once - TRBV5-4 14 CASSPGATNEKLFF TGTGCCAGCAGCCCAGGGGCAACTAATGAAAAACTGTTTTTT
TRBJ1-1 - TRBD1 TRBV7-3 12 CVIRDRDIEAFF TGCGTCATTCGGGACAGGGATATTGAAGCTTTCTTT
TRBJ1-1 - TRBD1 TRBV19 13 CASSIQGGTEAFF TGTGCCAGTAGTATCCAGGGGGGCACTGAAGCTTTCTTT
TRBJ2-6 - - TRBV4-1 17 CASSLEEGTYGANVLTF TGCGCCAGCAGCCTGGAGGAGGGCACGTATGGGGCCAACGTCCTGACTTTC
TRBJ2-3 - - TRBV10-1 14 CASSESAGQLTQYF TGCGCCAGCAGTGAGTCAGCAGGGCAGCTTACGCAGTATTTT
TRBJ1-3 - TRBD1 TRBV25-1 15 CASSEGQGAGNTIYF TGTGCCAGCAGTGAGGGACAGGGGGCGGGAAACACCATATATTTT
TRBJ2-1 - - TRBV5-1 16 CASSLGLASSYNEQFF TGCGCCAGCAGCTTGGGGCTAGCCAGCTCCTACAATGAGCAGTTCTTC
TRBJ1-1 - - TRBV5-5 14 CASSFAAMNTEAFF TGTGCCAGCAGCTTTGCCGCTATGAACACTGAAGCTTTCTTT
TRBJ1-1 once - TRBV10-3 16 CAIRPRDIRKGTEAFF TGTGCCATCAGGCCCCGGGACATCCGAAAGGGGACTGAAGCTTTCTTT
TRBJ2-1 - - TRBV7-2 14 CASSLRGFHNEQFF TGTGCCAGCAGCTTAAGAGGGTTCCACAATGAGCAGTTCTTC
TRBJ1-3 - - TRBV6-5 15 CASSSTTGGRNTIYF TGTGCCAGCAGTTCCACAACGGGGGGCAGAAACACCATATATTTT
TRBJ2-5 once - TRBV7-9 13 CASANRGQETQYF TGTGCCAGCGCCAACCGGGGCCAAGAGACCCAGTACTTC
TRBJ2-3 - TRBD2 TRBV15 18 CATSRDSWTSGGADAQYF TGTGCCACCAGCAGAGACTCCTGGACTAGCGGGGGGGCTGATGCGCAGTATTTT
TRBJ1-2 - - TRBV30 12 CAWDRPNYGYTF TGTGCCTGGGACAGACCTAACTATGGCTACACCTTC
TRBJ1-5 - - TRBV7-9 13 CASSNSGNQPQHF TGTGCCAGCAGCAACAGTGGCAATCAGCCCCAGCATTTT
TRBJ1-5 - TRBD1 TRBV9 16 CASSPGTGQAGEPQHF TGTGCCAGCAGCCCGGGGACAGGGCAAGCAGGGGAGCCCCAGCATTTT
TRBJ1-2 - TRBD1 TRBV15 18 CATSRESVAGTGGYGYTF TGTGCCACCAGCAGAGAAAGCGTGGCCGGGACAGGGGGCTATGGCTACACCTTC
TRBJ2-2 - - TRBV19 16 CASSWDTHPNTGELFF TGTGCCAGTAGTTGGGACACTCACCCGAACACCGGGGAGCTGTTTTTT
TRBJ2-7 - TRBD2 TRBV6-5 11 CASGGGYEQYF TGTGCCAGCGGGGGAGGGTACGAGCAGTACTTC
TRBJ1-2 - TRBD1 TRBV30 12 CAWSGQGAGYTF TGTGCCTGGAGTGGCCAGGGGGCTGGCTACACCTTC
TRBJ2-4 once TRBD1 TRBV6-5 14 CASRGQGAKNIQYF TGTGCCAGCAGAGGACAGGGAGCCAAAAACATTCAGTACTTC
TRBJ1-2 - - TRBV2 14 CASSGGQFDVGYTF TGTGCCAGCAGTGGGGGACAATTCGATGTTGGCTACACCTTC
TRBJ1-5 - TRBD1 TRBV5-6 17 CASSYRQGIVGNQPQHF TGTGCCAGCAGCTATCGACAGGGGATCGTTGGCAATCAGCCCCAGCATTTT
TRBJ2-3 - TRBD2 TRBV6-5 14 CATRKRGTGDTQYF TGTGCCACCCGAAAGCGGGGGACGGGCGATACGCAGTATTTT
TRBJ2-5 - - TRBV6-1 13 CASSRSPGETQYF TGTGCCAGCAGTAGATCGCCGGGGGAGACCCAGTACTTC
TRBJ1-5 - - TRBV27 14 CASSSLTGYQPQHF TGTGCCAGCAGTTCCCTTACAGGATATCAGCCCCAGCATTTT
TRBJ2-3 - - TRBV27 16 CASSFGRAGSTDTQYF TGTGCCAGCAGTTTTGGTCGAGCGGGTAGCACAGATACGCAGTATTTT
TRBJ2-7 - TRBD1 TRBV27 13 CASSGQVHYEQYF TGTGCCAGCAGCGGACAGGTTCACTACGAGCAGTACTTC
TRBJ1-1 - - TRBV5-6 15 CASSLPSTRSSEAFF TGTGCCAGCAGCTTGCCCTCGACTAGGTCCTCTGAAGCTTTCTTT
TRBJ1-1 - TRBD1 TRBV7-2 17 CASSLTYRGGQHTEAFF TGTGCCAGCAGCCTAACTTACAGGGGGGGGCAGCACACTGAAGCTTTCTTT
TRBJ1-1 - - TRBV5-1 16 CASSSLGGWVNTEAFF TGCGCCAGCAGCTCCTTGGGGGGGTGGGTGAACACTGAAGCTTTCTTT
TRBJ2-5 - - TRBV6-5 16 CASSYSIGGREEAQYF TGTGCCAGCAGTTACTCGATCGGGGGCCGGGAGGAGGCCCAGTACTTC
TRBJ1-5 - - TRBV19 14 CASSIERTHQPQHF TGTGCCAGTAGTATTGAGAGAACCCATCAGCCCCAGCATTTT